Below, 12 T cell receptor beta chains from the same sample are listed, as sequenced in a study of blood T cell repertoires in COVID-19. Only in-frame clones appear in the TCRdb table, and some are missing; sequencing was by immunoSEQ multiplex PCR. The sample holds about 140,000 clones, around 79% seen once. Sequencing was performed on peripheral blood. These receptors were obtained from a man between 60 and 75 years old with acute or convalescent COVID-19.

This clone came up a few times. CDR3 in amino acids: CASSLARQGTNYGYTF. DNA for the CDR3: TGTGCCAGCAGCTTAGCGAGGCAGGGGACTAACTATGGCTACACCTTC. The gene calls are TRBV7-2 and TRBJ1-2; TRBD1 might be the D (6 bases). The CDR3 covers 16 residues. V dropped 0 bases and J dropped 0 bases, with 11 bases sitting between them. Germline CDR1 and CDR2: SGHTA and FQGNSA.

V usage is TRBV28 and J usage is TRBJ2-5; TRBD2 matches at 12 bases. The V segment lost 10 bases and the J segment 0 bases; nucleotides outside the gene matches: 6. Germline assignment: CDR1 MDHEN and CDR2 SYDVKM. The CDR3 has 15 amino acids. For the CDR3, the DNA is TGTGCCACACAAGGGACTAGCGGGTACCAAGAGACCCAGTACTTC. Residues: CATQGTSGYQETQYF.

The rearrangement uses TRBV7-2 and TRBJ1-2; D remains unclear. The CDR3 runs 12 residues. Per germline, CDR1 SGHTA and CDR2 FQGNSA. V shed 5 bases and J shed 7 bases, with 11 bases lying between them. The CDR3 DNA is TGTGCCAGCAGCCACCAAGTCGGTGGCTACACCTTC. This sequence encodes CASSHQVGGYTF.

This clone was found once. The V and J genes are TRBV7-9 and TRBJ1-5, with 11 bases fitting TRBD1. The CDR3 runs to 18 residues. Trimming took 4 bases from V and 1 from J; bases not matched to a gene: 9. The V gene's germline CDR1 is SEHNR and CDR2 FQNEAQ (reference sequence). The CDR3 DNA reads TGTGCCAGCAGCTGGGTTGGACAGGGGGCGAGAAGCAATCAGCCCCAGCATTTT. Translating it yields CASSWVGQGARSNQPQHF.

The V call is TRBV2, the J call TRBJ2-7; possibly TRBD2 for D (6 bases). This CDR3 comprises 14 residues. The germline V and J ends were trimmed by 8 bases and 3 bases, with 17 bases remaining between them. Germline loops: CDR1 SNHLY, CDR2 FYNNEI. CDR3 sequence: CASLSMGGVYEQYF. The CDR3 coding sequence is TGTGCCAGCCTCTCTATGGGGGGAGTCTACGAGCAGTACTTC.

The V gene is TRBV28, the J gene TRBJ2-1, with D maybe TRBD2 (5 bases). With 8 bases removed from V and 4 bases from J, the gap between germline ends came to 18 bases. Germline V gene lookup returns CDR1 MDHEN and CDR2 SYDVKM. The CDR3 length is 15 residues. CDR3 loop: CASFSSRDGYNEQFF. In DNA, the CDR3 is TGTGCCAGCTTTTCAAGTCGGGATGGGTACAATGAGCAGTTCTTC.

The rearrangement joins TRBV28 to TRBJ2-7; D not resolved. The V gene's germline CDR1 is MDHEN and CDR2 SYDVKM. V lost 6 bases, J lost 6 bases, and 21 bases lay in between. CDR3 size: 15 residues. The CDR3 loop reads CASRPSLAPSLEQYF. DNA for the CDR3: TGTGCCAGCAGGCCCAGTTTAGCCCCCTCCCTCGAGCAGTACTTC.

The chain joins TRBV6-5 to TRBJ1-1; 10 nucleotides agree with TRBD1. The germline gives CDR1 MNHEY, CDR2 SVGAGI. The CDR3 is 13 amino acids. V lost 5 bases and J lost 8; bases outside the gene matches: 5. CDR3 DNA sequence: TGTGCCAGCAGTCTGACAGGGGGCGCGGAAGCTTTCTTT. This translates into CASSLTGGAEAFF.

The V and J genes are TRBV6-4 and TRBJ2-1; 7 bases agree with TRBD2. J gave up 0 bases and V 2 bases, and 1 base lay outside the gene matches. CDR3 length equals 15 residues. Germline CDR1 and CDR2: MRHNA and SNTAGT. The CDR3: CASSDREASYNEQFF. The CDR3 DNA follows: TGTGCCAGCAGTGACCGGGAGGCCTCCTACAATGAGCAGTTCTTC.

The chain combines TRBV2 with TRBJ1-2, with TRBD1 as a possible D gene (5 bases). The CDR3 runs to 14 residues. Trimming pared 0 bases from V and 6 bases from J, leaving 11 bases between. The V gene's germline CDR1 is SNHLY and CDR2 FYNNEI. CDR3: CASSEARGTDGYTF. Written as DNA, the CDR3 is TGTGCCAGCAGTGAAGCAAGGGGTACGGATGGCTACACCTTC.

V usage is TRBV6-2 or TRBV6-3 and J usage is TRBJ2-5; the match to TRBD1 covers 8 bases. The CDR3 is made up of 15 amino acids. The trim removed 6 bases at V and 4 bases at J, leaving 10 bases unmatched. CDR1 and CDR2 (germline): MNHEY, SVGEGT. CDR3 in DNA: TGTGCCAGCAGCACCCCTCGACAGGGGAGAGAGACCCAGTACTTC. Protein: CASSTPRQGRETQYF.

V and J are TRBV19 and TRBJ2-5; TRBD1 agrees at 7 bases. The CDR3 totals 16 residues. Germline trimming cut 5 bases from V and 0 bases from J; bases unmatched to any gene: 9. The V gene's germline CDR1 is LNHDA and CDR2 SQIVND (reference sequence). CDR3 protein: CASSFTGTAYQETQYF. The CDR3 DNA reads TGTGCCAGTAGTTTCACCGGGACAGCGTACCAAGAGACCCAGTACTTC.